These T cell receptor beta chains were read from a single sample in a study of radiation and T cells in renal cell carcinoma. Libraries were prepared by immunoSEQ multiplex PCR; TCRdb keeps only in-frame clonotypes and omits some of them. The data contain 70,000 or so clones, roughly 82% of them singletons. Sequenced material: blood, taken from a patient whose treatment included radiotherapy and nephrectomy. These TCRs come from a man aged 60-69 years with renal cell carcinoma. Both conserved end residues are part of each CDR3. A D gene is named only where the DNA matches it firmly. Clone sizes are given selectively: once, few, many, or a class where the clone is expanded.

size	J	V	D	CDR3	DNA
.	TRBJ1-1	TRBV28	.	CASSPPPVSNTEAFF	TGTGCCAGCAGTCCGCCCCCGGTATCTAACACTGAAGCTTTCTTT
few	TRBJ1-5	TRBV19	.	CASSVGTHSNQPQHF	TGTGCCAGTAGTGTCGGGACTCATAGCAATCAGCCCCAGCATTTT
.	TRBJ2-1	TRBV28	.	CASQFYMGWAVDNEQFF	TGTGCCAGCCAATTTTATATGGGGTGGGCGGTTGACAATGAGCAGTTCTTC
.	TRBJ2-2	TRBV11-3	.	CASSLDVAVNTGELFF	TGTGCCAGCAGCTTAGATGTTGCGGTAAACACCGGGGAGCTGTTTTTT
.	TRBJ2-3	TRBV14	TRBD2	CASSLTSGVTDTQYF	TGTGCCAGCAGCCTGACTAGCGGAGTCACAGATACGCAGTATTTT
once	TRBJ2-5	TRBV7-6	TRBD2	CASSVKWTSGKETQYF	TGTGCCAGCAGCGTAAAGTGGACTAGCGGGAAAGAGACCCAGTACTTC
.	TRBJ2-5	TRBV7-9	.	CASSFGYQQETQYF	TGTGCCAGCAGCTTCGGTTACCAACAAGAGACCCAGTACTTC
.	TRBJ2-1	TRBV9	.	CASSPRIQGMGNEQFF	TGTGCCAGCAGCCCCCGGATTCAAGGAATGGGCAATGAGCAGTTCTTC
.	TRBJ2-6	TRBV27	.	CASSFTGFGANVLTF	TGTGCCAGCAGTTTCACAGGGTTCGGGGCCAACGTCCTGACTTTC
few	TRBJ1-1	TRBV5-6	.	CASSLLGNTEAFF	TGTGCCAGCAGCTTGCTGGGGAACACTGAAGCTTTCTTT
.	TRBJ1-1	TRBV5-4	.	CASSYGSRLVKNTEAFF	TGTGCCAGCAGCTACGGGTCTCGGTTGGTAAAGAACACTGAAGCTTTCTTT
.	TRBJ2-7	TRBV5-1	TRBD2	CASSLGLARIEQYF	TGCGCCAGCAGCTTGGGACTAGCGCGGATCGAGCAGTACTTC
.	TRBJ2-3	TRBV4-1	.	CASSQETGPTDTQYF	TGCGCCAGCAGCCAAGAAACAGGGCCCACAGATACGCAGTATTTT
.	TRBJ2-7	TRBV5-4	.	CASSLETGYEQYF	TGTGCCAGCAGCTTGGAGACCGGCTACGAGCAGTACTTC
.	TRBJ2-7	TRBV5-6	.	CASSSNTLNSREQYF	TGTGCCAGCAGCTCGAACACACTTAACTCGAGGGAGCAGTACTTC
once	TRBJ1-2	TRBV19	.	CASRLDSNLNYGYTF	TGTGCCAGTAGACTTGACAGCAACTTAAACTATGGCTACACCTTC
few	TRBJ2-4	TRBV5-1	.	CASSLVPPRFPKTIQYF	TGCGCCAGCAGCTTGGTGCCCCCCCGGTTTCCCAAAACCATTCAGTACTTC
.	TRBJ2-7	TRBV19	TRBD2	CASSIPGRSYEQYF	TGTGCCAGTAGTATCCCCGGGAGGTCCTACGAGCAGTACTTC
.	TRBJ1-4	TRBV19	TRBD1	CASSQMGQGGEKLFF	TGTGCCAGTAGCCAAATGGGACAGGGAGGAGAAAAACTGTTTTTT
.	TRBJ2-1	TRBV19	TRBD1	CASSPPDRDHNEQFF	TGTGCCAGTAGTCCTCCGGACAGGGATCACAATGAGCAGTTCTTC
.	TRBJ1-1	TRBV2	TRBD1	CASRGDSEITEAFF	TGTGCCAGCAGGGGGGACAGTGAGATCACTGAAGCTTTCTTT